The 13 T cell receptor beta chains presented below share a single source sample, sequenced in a study of Ad26.COV2.S vaccination and SARS-CoV-2 variants. Repertoires were generated with immunoSEQ multiplex PCR, while TCRdb's copy carries only in-frame clones and drops some. The sample lists about 330,000 clones; approximately 87% were seen once. This sample's treatment: roughly 20 received Ad26.COV2.S at low or high dose, single or two shots; roughly 5 received placebo; per-sample allocation not given. Specimens were obtained on day 63 following the first vaccine or placebo injection. This specimen consisted of peripheral blood, obtained in a trial of Ad26.COV2.S vaccine versus placebo. These receptor sequences come from a person aged 18-60 years who received the Ad26.COV2.S COVID-19 vaccine or a placebo.

This clone was recorded many times. V usage is TRBV6-2 or TRBV6-3 and J usage is TRBJ1-1; D gene uncertain. This CDR3 comprises 14 residues. Germline CDR1 MNHEY, CDR2 SVGEGT. V was trimmed by 1 base and J by 1 base, leaving 7 bases between them. CDR3: CASSYFTENTEAFF. The CDR3 region has the DNA TGTGCCAGCAGTTACTTTACTGAGAACACTGAAGCTTTCTTT.

The chain couples TRBV12-5 to TRBJ2-5; a possible D gene is TRBD2 (6 bases). This CDR3 is 14 amino acids long. The V gene's germline CDR1 is LGHNT and CDR2 FRNRAP. Trimming shortened V by 3 bases and J by 5 bases, and 13 bases separated the two germline ends. The CDR3 reads CASGLGGVFETQYF. CDR3 in DNA: TGTGCTAGTGGTTTAGGAGGGGTGTTTGAGACCCAGTACTTC.

This chain joins TRBV27 and TRBJ2-7; the D gene could be TRBD1 or TRBD2 (5 bases each). V was shortened by 1 base and J by 0 bases, with 10 bases between the two germline ends. Germline V CDR1 and CDR2: MNHEY, SMNVEV (reference sequence). CDR3 length: 15 residues. The CDR3 DNA follows: TGTGCCAGCAGTTTATTAGGGGACCTCTCCTACGAGCAGTACTTC. Translating it yields CASSLLGDLSYEQYF.

The chain uses TRBV19 and TRBJ1-1, with no clear D. Per the germline V gene, CDR1 is LNHDA and CDR2 is SQIVND (reference sequence). Trimming took 3 bases from V and 4 from J, leaving 6 bases between them. The CDR3 extends over 12 amino acids. The CDR3 nucleotides read TGTGCCAGTAGTATTAGGAGCACTGAAGCTTTCTTT. As protein: CASSIRSTEAFF.

The CDR3 region is CASRPTGTEVYDEQFF. The DNA of the CDR3 is TGTGCCAGCAGACCAACCGGGACAGAAGTTTACGATGAGCAGTTCTTC. The J gene is TRBJ2-1, the V gene TRBV27; the match to TRBD1 covers 7 bases. The CDR3 consists of 16 residues. Germline V gives CDR1 MNHEY, CDR2 SMNVEV (reference sequence). V lost 6 bases and J lost 8; bases outside the gene matches: 16.

The chain has TRBV27 and TRBJ1-5, with D maybe TRBD1 (5 bases). V was trimmed by 1 base and J by 7 bases, leaving 5 bases between them. The CDR3 totals 12 residues. Looked up from germline, CDR1 is MNHEY and CDR2 is SMNVEV (reference sequence). The CDR3 bases are TGTGCCAGCAGTTTATGGGGGCAGCCCCAGCATTTT. It translates to CASSLWGQPQHF.

The chain couples TRBV16 to TRBJ2-2; 8 bases match TRBD2. Germline trimming cut 3 bases from V and 3 bases from J; bases unmatched to any gene: 6. This CDR3 spans 16 amino acids. Germline V lookup: CDR1 KGHSY, CDR2 FQNENV. CDR3 sequence (DNA): TGTGCCAGCAGCCATTACACGGGAGGGGACACCGGGGAGCTGTTTTTT. Its translation is CASSHYTGGDTGELFF.

J is TRBJ2-3 and V is TRBV5-1, with D perhaps TRBD2 (5 bases). CDR3 length: 13 amino acids. The V gene's germline CDR1 is SGHRS and CDR2 YFSETQ. V lost 7 bases to trimming and J lost 1 base, with 10 bases between them. The CDR3 reads CASDRGGTDTQYF. CDR3 in DNA: TGCGCCAGCGACCGGGGAGGCACAGATACGCAGTATTTT.

The chain has TRBV9 and TRBJ1-2, with D possibly being TRBD1 (6 bases). V was pared by 1 base and J by 5 bases, with 18 bases between. The CDR3 runs to 16 residues. In germline, CDR1 is SGDLS, CDR2 YYNGEE. The CDR3 loop is CASSVRDTFRPYGYTF. The CDR3 DNA follows: TGTGCCAGCAGCGTAAGGGACACGTTTCGCCCTTATGGCTACACCTTC.

CDR3 DNA sequence: TGTGCCAGCAACCCCCTACAGGGTGCTGAAGCTTTCTTT. Its translation: CASNPLQGAEAFF. The rearrangement uses TRBV6-5 and TRBJ1-1, with D perhaps matching TRBD1 (6 bases). The length of the CDR3 is 13 residues. Per the germline V gene, CDR1 is MNHEY and CDR2 is SVGAGI. Trimming left V 7 bases short and J 6 bases short, with 15 bases between.

V and J are TRBV4-1 and TRBJ2-1, with D tentatively TRBD1 (6 bases). The CDR3 is 15 amino acids. CDR1 is MGHRA, CDR2 YSYEKL, per germline. Trimming shortened V by 1 base and J by 0 bases, and 7 bases separated the two germline ends. The CDR3 nucleotides read TGCGCCAGCAGCCAAGCGACAGGCTCCTACAATGAGCAGTTCTTC. It translates to CASSQATGSYNEQFF.

This rearrangement joins TRBV7-9 to TRBJ2-1, with D maybe TRBD1 (5 bases). Germline CDR1 SEHNR, CDR2 FQNEAQ (reference sequence). Trimming took off 1 base at V and 7 bases at J, with 14 bases between the two ends. The CDR3 consists of 15 residues. CDR3 DNA: TGTGCCAGCAGCTTAGGCAGGGATGGGTTTAATGAGCAGTTCTTC. This codes for CASSLGRDGFNEQFF.

V is TRBV6-2 or TRBV6-3 and J is TRBJ2-5, with 9 bases identical to TRBD1. CDR1 and CDR2 from the germline V gene are MNHEY and SVGEGT. J was trimmed by 5 bases and V by 6 bases; bases with no gene match: 13. The CDR3 has 16 amino acids. For the CDR3, the DNA is TGTGCCAGCAGCCCCGGGACAGGGAGGGGAGGGGAGACCCAGTACTTC. Amino acid sequence: CASSPGTGRGGETQYF.